The 13 T cell receptor beta chains reported below all come from one sample, sequenced in a study of tumor-infiltrating lymphocytes in primary liver carcinoma. The investigators made TCR beta cDNA from about 510 ng total RNA, using a constant-region primer. Slightly modified ARM-PCR with three nested multiplex PCR rounds yielded TCR beta libraries. The two initial PCR rounds, about 9 cycles each, used TRBV1-TRBV30 forward and C-beta reverse primers. TCRdb reprocessed the multiplex PCR reads via MiXCR and lists one record per CDR3 protein. The repertoire holds around 330,000 distinct CDR3 sequences, 60% to 80% seen once, with roughly 9% in the top ten. In addition to blood RNA drawn from unsorted whole blood, germline DNA was extracted. The sample taken for sequencing was peripheral blood. All receptors derive from a man aged 40-50 years with primary liver carcinoma and hepatitis B virus infection.

Of note for this clonotype: It is likely a read error, because the conserved phenylalanine at the end of the CDR3 is missing. V usage is TRBV11-2 and J usage is TRBJ1-4; the match to TRBD1 covers 7 bases. V was pared by 2 bases and J by 2 bases, with 2 bases of the junction left unmatched. The CDR3 totals 15 residues. Germline values: CDR1 SGHAT, CDR2 FQNNGV. CDR3 sequence reads: CASSLRGLTNEKLFL. The CDR3 bases are TGTGCCAGCAGCTTAAGGGGGCTCACTAATGAAAAACTGTTTCTT.

Points on this clonotype: At one end, the junction sequence differs from germline, possibly due to a read error. The chain uses TRBV12-3 or TRBV12-4 and TRBJ2-5; a weak D match, TRBD1 (6 bases). This CDR3 comprises 13 residues. The CDR3 region has the DNA TGTGTCAGCAGTCGGGACACGTTATCGACCCAGTACTTC. This encodes CVSSRDTLSTQYF.

In the case of this clonotype: The junction shows a germline mismatch at one end, possibly a read error. The rearrangement joins TRBV11-2 to TRBJ1-2; D possibly corresponds to TRBD1 (5 bases). The length of the CDR3 is 13 residues. Germline assignment: CDR1 SGHAT and CDR2 FQNNGV. The CDR3 bases are TGTGCCAGCATCTTAGGGGACGGCCCTGGCTACACCTTC. As protein: CASILGDGPGYTF.

The rearrangement links TRBV5-4 to TRBJ2-1; TRBD2 aligns across 11 bases. The length of the CDR3 is 14 residues. Looked up from germline, CDR1 is SGHNT and CDR2 is YYREEE (reference sequence). J was trimmed by 9 bases and V by 2 bases; bases with no gene match: 4. CDR3 region: CASSFTSGSGEQFF. The CDR3 DNA reads as TGTGCCAGCAGCTTTACTAGCGGGAGTGGTGAGCAGTTCTTC.

V is TRBV5-1 and J is TRBJ2-7; 11 bases line up with TRBD2. V was clipped by 4 bases and J by 2 bases; unmatched bases: 5. Germline CDR1 reads SGHRS; CDR2 reads YFSETQ. This CDR3 is built from 15 residues. The CDR3 protein is CASSTELAGAYEQYF. DNA for the CDR3: TGCGCCAGCAGCACAGAACTAGCGGGGGCCTACGAGCAGTACTTC.

This clonotype was seen more than once but under ten times. V is TRBV5-4 and J is TRBJ1-2; D is unclear. Trimming stripped 1 base from V and 7 bases from J, with 14 bases between. Germline V gene lookup returns CDR1 SGHNT and CDR2 YYREEE (reference sequence). The length of the CDR3 is 14 residues. In nucleotides, the CDR3 is TGTGCCAGCAGCTTGCTGACCAGGCTATCTGGCTACACCTTC. Amino acids: CASSLLTRLSGYTF. The full variable domain, completed using reference TRBV5-4 and TRBJ1-2, is ETGVTQSPTHLIKTRGQQVTLRCSSQSGHNTVSWYQQALGQGPQFIFQYYREEENGRGNFPPRFSGLQFPNYSSELNVNALELDDSALYLCASSLLTRLSGYTFGSGTRLTVV.

About this clonotype: A single base separates this from a much larger clone, so it may be a read error. The chain links TRBV29-1 to TRBJ2-2; possibly TRBD1 for D (6 bases). Germline V gene data show CDR1 as SQVTM and CDR2 as ANQGSEA. V lost 7 bases and J lost 4, with 16 bases in between. CDR3 size: 14 residues. CDR3: CSGMAIRGTGELFF. In nucleotides, the CDR3 is TGCAGCGGGATGGCCATCAGGGGCACCGGGGAGCTGTTTTTT.

The V and J genes are TRBV11-2 and TRBJ1-5; possibly TRBD1 for D (5 bases). The CDR3 is made up of 13 amino acids. Germline-derived CDR1 and CDR2 are SGHAT and FQNNGV. DNA of the CDR3: TGTGTCAGTAGCTTAAGGGGCGATCAGCCCCAGCATTTT. Its protein product is CVSSLRGDQPQHF.

A note on this clonotype: A much larger clone differs by one base, so this may be a read error. The rearrangement uses TRBV12-3 or TRBV12-4 and TRBJ1-1; TRBD1 is a possible D gene (5 bases). The ends were cut back, 7 bases at V and 5 bases at J, with 14 bases in the middle. The CDR3 is 13 residues long. The chain's CDR3 is CASNSQANTEAFF. The CDR3 DNA reads TGTGCCAGCAACTCACAGGCGAATACTGAAGCTTTCTTT.

The rearrangement joins TRBV13 to TRBJ2-3; D may correspond to TRBD1 or TRBD2 (5 bases each). The CDR3 loop spans 15 amino acids. CDR1 is PRHDT and CDR2 is FYEKMQ in the germline V gene (reference sequence). The germline V and J ends were trimmed by 8 bases and 3 bases, with 18 bases remaining between them. The CDR3 bases are TGTGCCAGCCTCGGGACCGGGCAGCCAACAGATACGCAGTATTTT. Protein: CASLGTGQPTDTQYF.

This clonotype was detected a few times. The chain has TRBV12-3 or TRBV12-4 and TRBJ1-3; TRBD1 might be the D (5 bases). The CDR3 is made up of 13 amino acids. Trimming stripped 5 bases from V and 1 base from J, with 6 bases between. The CDR3 loop is CASSPGSGNTIYF. CDR3 nucleotide sequence: TGTGCCAGCAGTCCAGGGTCTGGAAACACCATATATTTT.

J is TRBJ1-4 and V is TRBV5-1; D not certain. From germline, CDR1 is SGHRS and CDR2 YFSETQ. V gave up 0 bases and J gave up 4 bases, with 7 bases separating them. The CDR3 has 14 residues. CDR3 loop: CASSLVGYNEKLFF. The CDR3 nucleotides read TGCGCCAGCAGCTTGGTGGGTTATAATGAAAAACTGTTTTTT.

The chain joins TRBV5-1 to TRBJ1-1; 10 bases match TRBD1. V lost 4 bases, J lost 5 bases, and 8 bases stayed unmatched. This CDR3 region has 15 residues. CDR1 SGHRS and CDR2 YFSETQ come from the germline V gene. The CDR3 spells CASSMDGDRGTEAFF. The CDR3 nucleotides are TGCGCCAGCAGCATGGATGGGGACAGGGGAACTGAAGCTTTCTTT.